Listed here is a single T cell receptor beta chain. Its antigen is unidentified. These gene names are mouse names. The read ends 1 residue shy of where the CDR3 ends; the end is completed using the germline J gene. CDR3 size: 15 residues. Germline CDR1 SGHDT, CDR2 FRDEAV. The V end lost 1 base, the J end lost 0 bases, and 9 bases lay between the germline ends. Survey-depth TCRbeta CDR3 sequencing reported V/J genes and productive frequencies. The method was immunoSEQ multiplex PCR; TCRdb's version includes in-frame clones alone and lacks a portion of them. The sample lists around 51,000 clones, about 73% occurring once. The sample originates from a study of tissue T cells after allogeneic stem cell transplantation. Study-wide results and limits: Anatomically similar tissues had similar TCR repertoires within each patient. Limitations included a small, clinically heterogeneous cohort and limited sampling depth. Shared clones across patients were few; motif clustering revealed tissue-specific shared signatures.

The sample taken for sequencing was sorted cells pooled from one or two spleens. This TCR was sampled from a pool of C57BL/6 mice in good health. The chain has TRBV14 and TRBJ2-5; D uncertain. This CDR3 reads CASSFETNNQDTQYF. The sequenced part of the CDR3 DNA is TGTGCCAGCAGTTTCGAGACAAATAACCAAGACACCCAGTAC. Filled out from reference TRBV14 and TRBJ2-5, the complete variable domain reads EAGVTQSPRYAVLQEGQAVSFWCDPISGHDTLYWYQQPRDQGPQLLVYFRDEAVIDNSQLPSDRFSAVRPKGTNSTLKIQSAKQGDTATYLCASSFETNNQDTQYFGPGTRLLVL.